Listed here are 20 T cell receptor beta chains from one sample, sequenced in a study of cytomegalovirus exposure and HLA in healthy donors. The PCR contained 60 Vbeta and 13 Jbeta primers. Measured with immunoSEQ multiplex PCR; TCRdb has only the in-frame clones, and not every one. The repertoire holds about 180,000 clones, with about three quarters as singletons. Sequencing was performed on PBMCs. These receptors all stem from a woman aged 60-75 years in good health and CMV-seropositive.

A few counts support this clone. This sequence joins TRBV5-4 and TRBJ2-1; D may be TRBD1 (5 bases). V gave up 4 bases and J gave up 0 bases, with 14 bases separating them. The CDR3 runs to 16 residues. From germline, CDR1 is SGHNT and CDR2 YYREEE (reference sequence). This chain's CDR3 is CASSRADSLSYNEQFF. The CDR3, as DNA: TGTGCCAGCAGCCGAGCTGACAGCCTCTCCTACAATGAGCAGTTCTTC.

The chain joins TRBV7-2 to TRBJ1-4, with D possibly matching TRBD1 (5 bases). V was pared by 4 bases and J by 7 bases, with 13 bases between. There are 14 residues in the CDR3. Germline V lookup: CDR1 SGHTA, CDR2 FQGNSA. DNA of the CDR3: TGTGCCAGCAGCTCCAGGAGGGGAGTTGAAAAACTGTTTTTT. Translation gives CASSSRRGVEKLFF.

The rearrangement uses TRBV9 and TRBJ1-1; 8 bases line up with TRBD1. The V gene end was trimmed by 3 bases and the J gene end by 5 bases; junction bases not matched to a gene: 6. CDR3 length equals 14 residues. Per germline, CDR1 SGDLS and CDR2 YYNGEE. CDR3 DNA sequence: TGTGCCAGCAGCGGGACAGGGTTGGCAACTGAAGCTTTCTTT. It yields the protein CASSGTGLATEAFF.

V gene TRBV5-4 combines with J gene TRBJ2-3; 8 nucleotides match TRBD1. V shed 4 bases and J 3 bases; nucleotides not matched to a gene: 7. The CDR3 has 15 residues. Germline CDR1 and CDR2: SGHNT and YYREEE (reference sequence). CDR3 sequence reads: CASSIDRGRTDTQYF. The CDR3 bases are TGTGCCAGCAGCATCGACAGGGGAAGAACAGATACGCAGTATTTT.

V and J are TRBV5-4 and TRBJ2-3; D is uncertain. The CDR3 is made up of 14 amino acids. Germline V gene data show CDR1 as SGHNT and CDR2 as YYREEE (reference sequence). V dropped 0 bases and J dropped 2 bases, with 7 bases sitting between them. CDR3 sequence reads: CASSLEGATDTQYF. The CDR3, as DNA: TGTGCCAGCAGCTTGGAAGGAGCCACAGATACGCAGTATTTT.

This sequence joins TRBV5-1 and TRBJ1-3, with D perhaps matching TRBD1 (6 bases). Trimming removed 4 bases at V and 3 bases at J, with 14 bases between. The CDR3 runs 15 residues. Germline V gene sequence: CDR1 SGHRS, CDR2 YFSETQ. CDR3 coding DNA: TGCGCCAGCAGCCAACAGGGTACGGGTGGAAACACCATATATTTT. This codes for CASSQQGTGGNTIYF.

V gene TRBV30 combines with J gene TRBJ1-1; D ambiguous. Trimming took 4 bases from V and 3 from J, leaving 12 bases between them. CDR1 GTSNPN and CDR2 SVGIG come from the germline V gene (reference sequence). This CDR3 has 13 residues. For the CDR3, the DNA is TGTGCCTGGATCCCGGCGGGTTACACTGAAGCTTTCTTT. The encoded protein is CAWIPAGYTEAFF.

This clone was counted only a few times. CDR3 sequence reads: CASSISGGLHNEQFF. The DNA of the CDR3 is TGTGCCAGTAGTATTTCGGGGGGACTCCACAATGAGCAGTTCTTC. The chain carries TRBV19 and TRBJ2-1; 7 bases line up with TRBD2. This CDR3 has 15 amino acids. Germline loops: CDR1 LNHDA, CDR2 SQIVND (reference sequence). J gave up 5 bases and V 3 bases, and 7 bases lay outside the gene matches.

CDR3 DNA sequence: TGTGCCAGTAGTATAAGACACCCTTTACTAGCGGGAGACTACGAGCAGTACTTC. Encoded protein: CASSIRHPLLAGDYEQYF. The chain links TRBV19 to TRBJ2-7, with 11 bases identical to TRBD2. Germline V CDR1 and CDR2: LNHDA, SQIVND (reference sequence). V gave up 2 bases and J gave up 3 bases; unmatched junction bases: 12. The CDR3 is 18 residues long.

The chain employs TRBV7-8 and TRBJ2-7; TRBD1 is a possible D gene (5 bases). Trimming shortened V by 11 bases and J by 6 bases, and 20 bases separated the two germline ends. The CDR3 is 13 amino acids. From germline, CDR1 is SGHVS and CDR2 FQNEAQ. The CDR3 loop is CACSGLRGSEQYF. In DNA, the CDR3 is TGTGCCTGTTCAGGGCTCCGAGGATCCGAGCAGTACTTC.

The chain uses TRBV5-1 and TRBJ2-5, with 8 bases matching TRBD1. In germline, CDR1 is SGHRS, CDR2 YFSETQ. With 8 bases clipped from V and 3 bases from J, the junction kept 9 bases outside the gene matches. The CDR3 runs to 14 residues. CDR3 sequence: CASRPGQVEETQYF. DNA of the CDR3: TGCGCCAGTCGCCCGGGACAGGTGGAAGAGACCCAGTACTTC.

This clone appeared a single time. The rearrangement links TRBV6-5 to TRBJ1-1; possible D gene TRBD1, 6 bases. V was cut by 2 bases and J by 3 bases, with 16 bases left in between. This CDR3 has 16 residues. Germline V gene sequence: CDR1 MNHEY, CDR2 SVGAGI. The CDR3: CASSYGGGGMDTEAFF. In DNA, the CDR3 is TGTGCCAGCAGTTACGGGGGCGGTGGGATGGACACTGAAGCTTTCTTT.

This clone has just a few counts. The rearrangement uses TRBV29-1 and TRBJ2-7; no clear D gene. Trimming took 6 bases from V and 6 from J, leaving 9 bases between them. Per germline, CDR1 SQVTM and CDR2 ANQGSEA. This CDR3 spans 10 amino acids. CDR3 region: CSVKQREQYF. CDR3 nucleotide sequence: TGCAGCGTAAAGCAACGCGAGCAGTACTTC.

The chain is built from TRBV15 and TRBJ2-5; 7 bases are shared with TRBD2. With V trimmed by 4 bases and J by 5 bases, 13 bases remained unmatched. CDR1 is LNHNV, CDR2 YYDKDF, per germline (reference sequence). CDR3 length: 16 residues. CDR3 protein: CATSNRREGLGETQYF. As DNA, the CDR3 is TGTGCCACCAGCAATAGGAGGGAGGGCCTTGGGGAGACCCAGTACTTC.

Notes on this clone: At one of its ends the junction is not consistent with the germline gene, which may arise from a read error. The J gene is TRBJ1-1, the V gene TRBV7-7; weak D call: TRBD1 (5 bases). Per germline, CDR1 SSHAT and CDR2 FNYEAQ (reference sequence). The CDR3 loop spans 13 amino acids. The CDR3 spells CASSPGMDTEAFF. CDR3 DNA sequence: TGTGCTAGCAGCCCAGGGATGGACACTGAAGCTTTCTTT.

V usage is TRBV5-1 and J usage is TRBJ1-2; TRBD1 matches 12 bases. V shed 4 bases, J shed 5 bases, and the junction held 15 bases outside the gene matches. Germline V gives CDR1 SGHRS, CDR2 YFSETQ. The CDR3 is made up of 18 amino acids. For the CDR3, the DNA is TGCGCCAGCAGCCCGTACCGGGACAGGGGGCAAATGGGGTATGGCTACACCTTC. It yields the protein CASSPYRDRGQMGYGYTF. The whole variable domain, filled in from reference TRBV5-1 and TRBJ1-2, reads KAGVTQTPRYLIKTRGQQVTLSCSPISGHRSVSWYQQTPGQGLQFLFEYFSETQRNKGNFPGRFSGRQFSNSRSEMNVSTLELGDSALYLCASSPYRDRGQMGYGYTFGSGTRLTVV.

This chain's CDR3 is CASMGQGADTQYF. CDR3 DNA sequence: TGTGCCAGTATGGGGCAGGGGGCAGATACGCAGTATTTT. The V and J genes are TRBV19 and TRBJ2-3; 7 bases are a match to TRBD1. With 7 bases clipped from V and 4 bases from J, the junction kept 5 bases outside the gene matches. Germline-derived CDR1 and CDR2 are LNHDA and SQIVND (reference sequence). The CDR3 consists of 13 residues.

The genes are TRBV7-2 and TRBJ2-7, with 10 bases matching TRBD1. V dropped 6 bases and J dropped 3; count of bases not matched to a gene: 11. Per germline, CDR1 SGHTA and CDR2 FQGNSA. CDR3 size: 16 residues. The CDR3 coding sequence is TGTGCCAGCAGTAAAAACGGACAGGGGGTTCTCTACGAGCAGTACTTC. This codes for CASSKNGQGVLYEQYF.

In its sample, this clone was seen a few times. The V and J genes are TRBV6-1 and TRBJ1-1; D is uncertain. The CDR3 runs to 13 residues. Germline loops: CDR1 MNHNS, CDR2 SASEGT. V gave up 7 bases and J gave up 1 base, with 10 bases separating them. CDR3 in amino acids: CASKMPGNTEAFF. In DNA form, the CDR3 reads TGTGCCAGCAAAATGCCAGGGAACACTGAAGCTTTCTTT.

The CDR3, as DNA: TGTGCCAGCAGTTTCGGGAGGGCCAGGGGGGCGTGGATTGAAAAACTGTTTTTT. Its protein product is CASSFGRARGAWIEKLFF. This chain links TRBV28 with TRBJ1-4, with TRBD1 matching over 7 bases. V was pared by 3 bases and J by 7 bases, with 17 bases of the junction left unmatched. This CDR3 has 18 residues. Germline CDR1 MDHEN, CDR2 SYDVKM.